These 12 T cell receptor beta chains originate from one sample sequenced in a study of cytomegalovirus exposure and HLA in healthy donors. The primer mix had 60 Vbeta and 13 Jbeta primers. This table comes from immunoSEQ multiplex PCR, and its TCRdb copy is limited to in-frame clones, with some not included. This table has about 93,000 clones, 70% to 80% appearing once. Sequenced sample: PBMCs. All receptors come from a young man in good health and CMV-seronegative.

This clone was observed once. This chain uses TRBV7-2 with TRBJ2-5, with 8 bases fitting TRBD1. This CDR3 has 16 amino acids. The ends lost 3 bases at V and 5 bases at J; junction bases unmatched: 11. Germline CDR1 reads SGHTA; CDR2 reads FQGNSA. The CDR3: CASSLNRPGGGETQYF. CDR3 DNA sequence: TGTGCCAGCAGCTTGAATCGACCAGGGGGCGGGGAGACCCAGTACTTC.

The CDR3 spells CASSPGTGSGSYEQYV. The CDR3 coding sequence is TGTGCCAGCAGCCCAGGGACAGGGTCGGGGTCCTACGAGCAGTACGTC. This chain joins TRBV13 and TRBJ2-7; 9 bases fit TRBD1. Germline V lookup: CDR1 PRHDT, CDR2 FYEKMQ (reference sequence). This CDR3 spans 16 amino acids. With 5 bases clipped from V and 1 base from J, the junction kept 9 bases outside the gene matches.

The chain recombines TRBV29-1 with TRBJ1-1, with D possibly matching TRBD1 (5 bases). The ends were cut back, 4 bases at V and 2 bases at J, with 8 bases in the middle. This CDR3 spans 12 amino acids. Germline CDR1 reads SQVTM; CDR2 reads ANQGSEA. CDR3 residues: CSVGDFNTEAFF. Written as DNA, the CDR3 is TGCAGCGTTGGGGACTTTAACACTGAAGCTTTCTTT.

The chain combines TRBV25-1 with TRBJ2-5; 7 positions match TRBD1. CDR3 length: 15 residues. CDR1 is MGHDK and CDR2 is SYGVNS in the germline V gene. After removal of 5 bases from V and 4 bases from J, the junction contained 10 bases not matched to a gene. The CDR3 loop is CASSRRQGLVETQYF. The DNA of the CDR3 is TGTGCCAGCAGTAGACGACAGGGCCTTGTAGAGACCCAGTACTTC.

The genes are TRBV7-9 and TRBJ2-2; TRBD1 aligns across 8 bases. V was pared by 4 bases and J by 4 bases, with 2 bases of the junction left unmatched. This CDR3 comprises 14 residues. Germline assignment: CDR1 SEHNR and CDR2 FQNEAQ (reference sequence). The CDR3 DNA sequence: TGTGCCAGCAGCTCGGACAGGGCCACCGGGGAGCTGTTTTTT. This sequence encodes CASSSDRATGELFF.

This clone came up once. The gene calls are TRBV28 and TRBJ2-5; tentative D call: TRBD2 (5 bases). The CDR3 is 10 residues long. Germline CDR1 is MDHEN and CDR2 is SYDVKM. Trimming pared 10 bases from V and 5 bases from J, leaving 8 bases between. CDR3 protein: CATKRETQYF. CDR3 sequence (DNA): TGTGCCACCAAGCGGGAGACCCAGTACTTC.

CDR3 loop: CASSPQGTQNTEAFF. DNA for the CDR3: TGTGCCAGCAGCCCCCAAGGGACTCAGAACACTGAAGCTTTCTTT. The rearrangement joins TRBV7-8 to TRBJ1-1; tentative D call: TRBD1 (5 bases). V lost 5 bases, J lost 1 base, and 14 bases lay in between. This CDR3 comprises 15 residues. Germline assignment: CDR1 SGHVS and CDR2 FQNEAQ.

The chain recombines TRBV5-1 with TRBJ1-2; unclear D gene. Trimming left V 3 bases short and J 0 bases short, with 18 bases between. Germline V gene data show CDR1 as SGHRS and CDR2 as YFSETQ. This CDR3 is built from 17 residues. The chain's CDR3 is CASSSGTIIAANYGYTF. The CDR3 bases are TGCGCCAGCAGCTCGGGAACGATAATAGCCGCTAACTATGGCTACACCTTC.

This sequence joins TRBV11-3 and TRBJ1-1; possible D gene TRBD1, 5 bases. Germline lookup yields CDR1 SGHNT and CDR2 YENEEA. V gave up 5 bases and J gave up 2 bases, with 12 bases separating them. This CDR3 contains 14 residues. This chain's CDR3 is CASSPGDGNTEAFF. The CDR3 DNA sequence: TGTGCCAGCAGCCCGGGGGACGGTAACACTGAAGCTTTCTTT.

The chain has TRBV6-5 and TRBJ1-2, with TRBD1 matching over 10 bases. CDR3 length equals 14 residues. The V and J ends lost 7 bases and 4 bases, in that order; junction bases with no gene match: 6. The germline V gene has CDR1 MNHEY and CDR2 SVGAGI. CDR3 amino acids: CASNPGDRGYGYTF. The CDR3 DNA is TGTGCCAGCAACCCCGGGGACAGGGGCTATGGCTACACCTTC.

The chain carries TRBV19 and TRBJ1-5, with D possibly TRBD1 on 5 matching bases. Germline CDR1 and CDR2: LNHDA and SQIVND (reference sequence). V gave up 6 bases and J gave up 4 bases, with 16 bases separating them. The CDR3 is 15 residues long. For the CDR3, the DNA is TGTGCCAGTAGGGGAAGGGGCAGGGTGAATCAGCCCCAGCATTTT. It translates to CASRGRGRVNQPQHF.

The gene calls are TRBV9 and TRBJ2-3; D is ambiguous. The germline CDR1 and CDR2 sequences are SGDLS and YYNGEE. There are 17 residues in the CDR3. V lost 4 bases and J lost 2, with 20 bases in between. This CDR3 is CASSSPPGYLFTDTQYF. The CDR3 region has the DNA TGTGCCAGCAGCTCACCACCCGGGTACCTTTTCACAGATACGCAGTATTTT.